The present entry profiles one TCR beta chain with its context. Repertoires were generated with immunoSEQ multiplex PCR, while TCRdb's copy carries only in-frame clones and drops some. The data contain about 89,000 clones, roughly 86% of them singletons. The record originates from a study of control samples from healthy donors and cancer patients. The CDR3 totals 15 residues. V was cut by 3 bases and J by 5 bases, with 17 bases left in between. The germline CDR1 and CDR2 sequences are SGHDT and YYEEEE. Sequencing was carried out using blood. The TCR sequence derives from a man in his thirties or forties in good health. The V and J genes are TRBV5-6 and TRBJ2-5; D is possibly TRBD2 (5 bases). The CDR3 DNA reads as TGTGCCAGCAGCTCCCTAACTAGTATTCGGGAGACCCAGTACTTC. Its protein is CASSSLTSIRETQYF.